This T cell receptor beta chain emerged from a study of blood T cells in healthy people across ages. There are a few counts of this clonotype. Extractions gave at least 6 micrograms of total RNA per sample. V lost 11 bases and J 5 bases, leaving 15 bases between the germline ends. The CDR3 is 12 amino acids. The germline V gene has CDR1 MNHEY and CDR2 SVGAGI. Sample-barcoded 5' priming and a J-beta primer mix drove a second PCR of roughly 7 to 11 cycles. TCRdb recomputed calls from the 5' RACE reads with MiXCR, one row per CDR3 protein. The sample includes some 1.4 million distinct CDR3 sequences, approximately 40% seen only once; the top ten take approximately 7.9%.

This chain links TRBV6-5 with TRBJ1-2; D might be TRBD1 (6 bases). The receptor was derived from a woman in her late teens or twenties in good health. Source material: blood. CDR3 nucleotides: TGTGCCGTTCAAGGGGGACCATATGGCTACACCTTC. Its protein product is CAVQGGPYGYTF.